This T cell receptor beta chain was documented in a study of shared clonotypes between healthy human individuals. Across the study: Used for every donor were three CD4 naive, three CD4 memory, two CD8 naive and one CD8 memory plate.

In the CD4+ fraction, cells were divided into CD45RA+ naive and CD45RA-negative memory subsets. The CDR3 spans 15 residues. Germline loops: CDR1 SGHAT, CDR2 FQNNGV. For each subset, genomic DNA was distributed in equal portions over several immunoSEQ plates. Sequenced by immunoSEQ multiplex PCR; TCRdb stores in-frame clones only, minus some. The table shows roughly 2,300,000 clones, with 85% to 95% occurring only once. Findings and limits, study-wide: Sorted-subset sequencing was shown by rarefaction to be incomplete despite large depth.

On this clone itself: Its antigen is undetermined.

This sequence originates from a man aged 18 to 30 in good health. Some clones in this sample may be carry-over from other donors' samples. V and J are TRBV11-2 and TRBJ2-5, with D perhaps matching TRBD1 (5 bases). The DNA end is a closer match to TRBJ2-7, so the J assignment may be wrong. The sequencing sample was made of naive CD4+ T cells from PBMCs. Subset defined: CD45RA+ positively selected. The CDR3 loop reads CASSFATARVYEQYF. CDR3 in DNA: TGTGCCAGCAGCTTCGCGACAGCGAGAGTCTACGAGCAGTACTTC.